This T cell receptor beta chain was documented in a study of beta chain features in type 1 diabetes. The CDR3 runs 14 residues. Germline CDR1 is SQVTM and CDR2 is ANQGSEA. The ends lost 7 bases at V and 1 base at J; junction bases unmatched: 7. Study-level results: All four CD4+ subsets of Type 1 diabetes patients contained TCRB CDR3s that were moderately but significantly shorter.

The authors reverse transcribed all of the isolated RNA, so sequencing captured expressed TCRB transcripts. Profiled with immunoSEQ multiplex PCR; TCRdb holds only in-frame clones, not every one. The sample carries roughly 730,000 clones, around an eighth recorded once. This clone has more than one count but fewer than ten. The antigen remains unidentified. V gene TRBV29-1 combines with J gene TRBJ2-3; 8 nucleotides match TRBD1. The clonotype was recovered from a man between 18 and 35 years old with type 1 diabetes. The sequenced material came from naive CD4+ T cells from blood. CDR3 nucleotide sequence: TGCAGCGGTCACCCGGGACAGGGCACAGATACGCAGTATTTT. Protein sequence: CSGHPGQGTDTQYF.